One sample yielded the 23 T cell receptor beta chains listed below, sequenced in a study of T cells after yellow fever vaccination. TCRdb re-called the 5' RACE reads through MiXCR, storing one row per CDR3 protein. The sample contains 96,000 or so distinct CDR3 sequences, about 8.8% of which appear only once. Here the sequenced sample was CD8+ T cells not binding an NS4B(214-222) dextramer, sorted from PBMCs, taken approximately 15 days after the first yellow fever vaccination. The origin of the receptors is a man younger than 35 who received the YFV17D yellow fever vaccine.

This clonotype has more than one count but fewer than ten. This chain joins TRBV27 and TRBJ1-1; D ambiguous. This CDR3 is 13 amino acids long. Trimming took off 2 bases at V and 1 base at J, with 5 bases between the two ends. Germline V gene lookup returns CDR1 MNHEY and CDR2 SMNVEV (reference sequence). CDR3 DNA: TGTGCCAGCAGTTTACAACGGAACACTGAAGCTTTCTTT. It yields the protein CASSLQRNTEAFF.

This chain uses TRBV9 with TRBJ2-1; possible D gene TRBD2, 6 bases. The CDR3 has 14 residues. V shed 2 bases and J shed 3 bases, with 9 bases lying between them. Germline lookup yields CDR1 SGDLS and CDR2 YYNGEE. DNA of the CDR3: TGTGCCAGCAGCGTGGGTAGCGGCTACAATGAGCAGTTCTTC. As protein: CASSVGSGYNEQFF.

The chain uses TRBV20-1 and TRBJ2-4, with D perhaps TRBD1 or TRBD2 (5 bases each). Trimming left V 0 bases short and J 4 bases short, with 13 bases between. CDR1 is DFQATT and CDR2 is SNEGSKA in the germline V gene (reference sequence). The CDR3 loop spans 15 amino acids. CDR3 amino acids: CSARDQTGPKNIQYF. The CDR3 DNA follows: TGCAGTGCTAGAGATCAGACGGGACCGAAAAACATTCAGTACTTC.

The V gene is TRBV7-9, the J gene TRBJ2-7; no firm D call. This CDR3 spans 11 amino acids. Germline lookup yields CDR1 SEHNR and CDR2 FQNEAQ (reference sequence). This chain's CDR3 is CAQLDGYEQYF. The CDR3 DNA reads TGTGCTCAGCTCGACGGTTACGAGCAGTACTTC.

This clonotype was seen only a few times. The chain joins TRBV7-6 to TRBJ1-1; D is ambiguous. Germline loops: CDR1 SGHVS, CDR2 FNYEAQ. V lost 4 bases to trimming and J lost 1 base, with 16 bases between them. This CDR3 has 16 residues. The CDR3 reads CASSSNLGAGNTEAFF. DNA for the CDR3: TGTGCCAGCAGCTCAAACCTTGGAGCAGGGAACACTGAAGCTTTCTTT.

This clonotype was seen many times. This chain links TRBV12-3 or TRBV12-4 with TRBJ2-2; D is ambiguous. The CDR3 loop spans 13 amino acids. Trimming shortened V by 5 bases and J by 6 bases, and 10 bases separated the two germline ends. The CDR3 loop is CASSRPLPGELFF. The CDR3 DNA reads TGTGCCAGCAGTCGGCCCCTCCCCGGGGAGCTGTTTTTT.

Ten or more counts support this clonotype. The chain joins TRBV7-2 to TRBJ2-3; 13 bases are shared with TRBD2. J lost 3 bases, V lost 6 bases, and 3 bases had no gene match. In germline, CDR1 is SGHTA, CDR2 FQGNSA. The CDR3 runs 15 residues. The CDR3 reads CASRGLAGNTDTQYF. The CDR3 DNA reads as TGTGCCAGCAGGGGACTAGCGGGGAATACAGATACGCAGTATTTT. The full variable domain, its missing parts supplied by reference TRBV7-2 and TRBJ2-3, is GAGVSQSPSNKVTEKGKDVELRCDPISGHTALYWYRQSLGQGLEFLIYFQGNSAPDKSGLPSDRFSAERTGGSVSTLTIQRTQQEDSAVYLCASRGLAGNTDTQYFGPGTRLTVL.

In its sample, this clonotype was seen a few times. The V call is TRBV4-2, the J call TRBJ2-2; D is ambiguous. V was pared by 0 bases and J by 5 bases, with 10 bases between. In germline, CDR1 is LGHNA, CDR2 YNFKEQ. The CDR3 is 15 residues long. The CDR3 nucleotides are TGTGCCAGCAGCCAAGAAGGGCTGACTACCGGGGAGCTGTTTTTT. This codes for CASSQEGLTTGELFF.

This clonotype was detected only a few times. The DNA for the CDR3 is TGTGCCACCAGCAGGGGGGGCGGGGATACTGAAGCTTTCTTT. Amino acid sequence: CATSRGGGDTEAFF. The J gene is TRBJ1-1, the V gene TRBV15, with D possibly matching TRBD1 (6 bases). V was clipped by 3 bases and J by 5 bases, with 13 bases between them. This CDR3 has 14 residues. Germline CDR1 is LNHNV and CDR2 is YYDKDF (reference sequence).

This clonotype has just a few counts. This rearrangement joins TRBV5-4 to TRBJ1-1; D not resolved. The CDR3 has 11 amino acids. V shed 3 bases and J shed 4 bases, with 4 bases lying between them. Germline CDR1 SGHNT, CDR2 YYREEE (reference sequence). The CDR3 nucleotides read TGTGCCAGCAGCTCCTCCACTGAAGCTTTCTTT. Translated, it gives CASSSSTEAFF.

This clonotype was picked up a small number of times. The chain employs TRBV6-1 and TRBJ2-6, with 8 bases aligning to TRBD1. This CDR3 spans 15 amino acids. Germline lookup yields CDR1 MNHNS and CDR2 SASEGT. Losses at the gene ends were 7 bases for V and 4 bases for J; bases not matched to a gene: 6. CDR3 in DNA: TGTGCCAGCACCTGGACAGGGACCGGGGCCAACGTCCTGACTTTC. Its protein product is CASTWTGTGANVLTF.

The gene calls are TRBV30 and TRBJ2-7, with D possibly matching TRBD1 (6 bases). This CDR3 region has 15 residues. V lost 4 bases to trimming and J lost 4 bases, with 20 bases between them. Germline V lookup: CDR1 GTSNPN, CDR2 SVGIG (reference sequence). The CDR3, as DNA: TGTGCCTGGACCCCCTCAACAGGGAACGCTTACGAGCAGTACTTC. Encoded protein: CAWTPSTGNAYEQYF.

There are a few counts of this clonotype. The V gene is TRBV28, the J gene TRBJ2-7; 9 bases align to TRBD2. The CDR3 extends over 13 amino acids. Per the germline V gene, CDR1 is MDHEN and CDR2 is SYDVKM. The V gene end was trimmed by 7 bases and the J gene end by 2 bases; junction bases not matched to a gene: 3. The CDR3 nucleotides are TGTGCCAGCAAGCTAGCGGGGACCTACGAGCAGTACGTC. This encodes CASKLAGTYEQYV.

This clonotype was seen just once. The chain uses TRBV7-9 and TRBJ2-5; 9 bases line up with TRBD2. This CDR3 is built from 15 residues. J lost 4 bases, V lost 3 bases, and 6 bases had no gene match. The V gene's germline CDR1 is SEHNR and CDR2 FQNEAQ (reference sequence). CDR3 amino acids: CASSLAGGLSETQYF. The CDR3 DNA sequence: TGTGCCAGCAGCTTGGCGGGGGGGCTTTCAGAGACCCAGTACTTC.

This chain uses TRBV12-3 or TRBV12-4 with TRBJ2-3, with D maybe TRBD1 (6 bases). The CDR3 runs to 14 residues. Trimming cost V 6 bases and J 4 bases, with 14 bases left between them. The CDR3 coding sequence is TGTGCCAGCAGCATACTACAGGGTGCAGATACGCAGTATTTT. As protein: CASSILQGADTQYF.

V and J are TRBV7-9 and TRBJ1-4; TRBD1 matches 7 bases. This CDR3 is built from 16 residues. Germline V lookup: CDR1 SEHNR, CDR2 FQNEAQ (reference sequence). After removal of 5 bases from V and 1 base from J, the junction contained 7 bases not matched to a gene. Here the CDR3 DNA reads TGTGCCAGCAGCACAGAAAGGGGGCTAACTAATGAAAAACTGTTTTTT. Its protein is CASSTERGLTNEKLFF.

The rearrangement uses TRBV19 and TRBJ2-7; 9 positions agree with TRBD2. V shed 7 bases, J shed 0 bases, and the junction held 7 bases outside the gene matches. Germline CDR1 reads LNHDA; CDR2 reads SQIVND (reference sequence). The CDR3 sequence is 15 residues long. The CDR3 reads CASTPGRGGSYEQYF. DNA for the CDR3: TGTGCCAGTACCCCGGGGCGGGGGGGCTCCTACGAGCAGTACTTC.

The CDR3 loop is CASSQHGRGAYEQYF. The CDR3 DNA sequence: TGTGCCAGCAGCCAACATGGGAGGGGAGCGTACGAGCAGTACTTC. This chain connects TRBV3-1 to TRBJ2-7; 7 bases match TRBD2. This CDR3 has 15 amino acids. Germline V gene data show CDR1 as LGHDT and CDR2 as YNNKEL (reference sequence). Germline trimming cut 2 bases from V and 4 bases from J; bases unmatched to any gene: 8.

This chain links TRBV5-1 with TRBJ1-1; tentatively, D is TRBD1 (5 bases). Germline loops: CDR1 SGHRS, CDR2 YFSETQ. The CDR3 totals 14 residues. Trimming removed 4 bases from V and 3 bases from J, with 13 bases in between. Here the CDR3 DNA reads TGCGCCAGCAGCCGATTGGGAGGGGACACTGAAGCTTTCTTT. Translated, it gives CASSRLGGDTEAFF. Using reference TRBV5-1 and TRBJ1-1 for the parts outside the CDR3, the full variable domain is KAGVTQTPRYLIKTRGQQVTLSCSPISGHRSVSWYQQTPGQGLQFLFEYFSETQRNKGNFPGRFSGRQFSNSRSEMNVSTLELGDSALYLCASSRLGGDTEAFFGQGTRLTVV.

This clonotype was counted a few times. J is TRBJ2-1 and V is TRBV4-3, with 9 bases that match TRBD2. The CDR3 totals 16 residues. Germline loops: CDR1 LGHNA, CDR2 YSLEER. V dropped 1 base and J dropped 4; count of bases not matched to a gene: 5. CDR3 nucleotide sequence: TGCGCCAGCAGCCAAGCGCTAGCGGGGCGATACAATGAGCAGTTCTTC. It encodes CASSQALAGRYNEQFF.

This clonotype was detected a few times. V and J are TRBV5-1 and TRBJ1-5; 9 bases agree with TRBD1. The CDR3 extends over 15 amino acids. V was clipped by 4 bases and J by 5 bases; unmatched bases: 7. Germline CDR1 SGHRS, CDR2 YFSETQ. For the CDR3, the DNA is TGCGCCAGCAGCACCGGGACAGGGTTGGATCAGCCCCAGCATTTT. It codes for CASSTGTGLDQPQHF.

This clonotype has a handful of counts. V is TRBV20-1 and J is TRBJ2-7; D not certain. Trimming shortened V by 0 bases and J by 4 bases, and 10 bases separated the two germline ends. Germline CDR1 reads DFQATT; CDR2 reads SNEGSKA (reference sequence). This CDR3 has 13 residues. This CDR3 is CSARDGLSYEQYF. The DNA of the CDR3 is TGCAGTGCTAGAGATGGCCTCTCTTACGAGCAGTACTTC.

This clonotype was seen at least ten times. The genes are TRBV6-5 and TRBJ2-7; 7 bases align to TRBD1. Germline values: CDR1 MNHEY, CDR2 SVGAGI. The V gene end was trimmed by 0 bases and the J gene end by 6 bases; junction bases not matched to a gene: 5. The CDR3 is 14 residues long. The CDR3 sequence is CASSYSGTASEQYF. CDR3 nucleotides: TGTGCCAGCAGTTACTCCGGGACAGCCAGCGAGCAGTACTTC.